These 32 T cell receptor beta chains originate from one sample sequenced in a study of T cells after yellow fever vaccination. One entry per CDR3 protein, called by TCRdb with MiXCR from the 5' RACE reads. The table records about 30,000 distinct CDR3 sequences, 3.5% to 5% of them present only once. This specimen consisted of CD8+ T cells sorted from PBMCs, obtained 5 days after the yellow fever booster vaccination. The source is a man under 40 who received the YFV17D yellow fever vaccine.

The sample holds many counts of this clonotype. The chain links TRBV18 to TRBJ2-1; unclear D gene. Trimming stripped 3 bases from V and 6 bases from J, with 9 bases between. This CDR3 comprises 13 residues. In germline, CDR1 is KGHSH, CDR2 LQKENI. CDR3 loop: CASSPGRFNEQFF. The CDR3 DNA reads TGTGCCAGCTCACCGGGTCGTTTCAATGAGCAGTTCTTC.

This clonotype was counted many times. J is TRBJ2-1 and V is TRBV7-3; D is perhaps TRBD2 (5 bases). The CDR3 contains 16 residues. V lost 1 base and J lost 4, with 14 bases in between. In germline, CDR1 is SGHTA, CDR2 FQGTGA. CDR3 nucleotides: TGTGCCAGCAGCTTAAGCGGCGGGCAAGCATACAATGAGCAGTTCTTC. It specifies CASSLSGGQAYNEQFF.

This clonotype was counted many times. V and J are TRBV18 and TRBJ2-7, with D possibly TRBD2 on 5 matching bases. This CDR3 contains 14 residues. Germline V lookup: CDR1 KGHSH, CDR2 LQKENI. V was clipped by 0 bases and J by 4 bases, with 10 bases between them. The CDR3 reads CASSPPGEDYEQYF. Written as DNA, the CDR3 is TGTGCCAGCTCACCACCGGGAGAGGATTACGAGCAGTACTTC. Full variable domain (missing parts from reference TRBV18 and TRBJ2-7): NAGVMQNPRHLVRRRGQEARLRCSPMKGHSHVYWYRQLPEEGLKFMVYLQKENIIDESGMPKERFSAEFPKEGPSILRIQQVVRGDSAAYFCASSPPGEDYEQYFGPGTRLTVT.

The table lists this clonotype with many counts. This chain connects TRBV29-1 to TRBJ2-2; D assignment may be TRBD1 or TRBD2 (5 bases each). Germline CDR1 is SQVTM and CDR2 is ANQGSEA. Trimming cost V 7 bases and J 3 bases, with 15 bases left between them. This CDR3 has 14 amino acids. The CDR3 region is CSALGPEDTGELFF. DNA for the CDR3: TGCAGCGCCCTGGGACCTGAGGACACCGGGGAGCTGTTTTTT.

Many counts were recorded for this clonotype. This chain connects TRBV20-1 to TRBJ2-2, with D maybe TRBD1 (5 bases). Germline loops: CDR1 DFQATT, CDR2 SNEGSKA (reference sequence). This CDR3 contains 13 residues. The ends were cut back, 6 bases at V and 4 bases at J, with 12 bases in the middle. The CDR3 reads CSARTGATGELFF. The DNA of the CDR3 is TGCAGTGCAAGAACAGGTGCCACCGGGGAGCTGTTTTTT.

This clonotype has at least ten counts. This chain links TRBV20-1 with TRBJ2-3; D may correspond to TRBD1 or TRBD2 (5 bases each). Trimming shortened V by 0 bases and J by 5 bases, and 18 bases separated the two germline ends. This CDR3 comprises 16 residues. Germline V CDR1 and CDR2: DFQATT, SNEGSKA (reference sequence). Written as DNA, the CDR3 is TGCAGTGCTAGAGACCCCTCAGGGACCTCTGGAGATACGCAGTATTTT. It is translated as CSARDPSGTSGDTQYF.

There are many counts of this clonotype. The V gene is TRBV5-1, the J gene TRBJ2-1; the match to TRBD2 covers 11 bases. V trimming: 3 bases; J trimming: 10 bases; junction bases outside the gene matches: 9. The CDR3 contains 15 residues. Per the germline V gene, CDR1 is SGHRS and CDR2 is YFSETQ. CDR3 sequence: CASSSLAGGASEQFF. As DNA, the CDR3 is TGCGCCAGCAGCTCCCTAGCGGGAGGTGCATCGGAGCAGTTCTTC.

This clonotype has ten or more counts. The gene calls are TRBV29-1 and TRBJ2-1; TRBD2 matches at 11 bases. The CDR3 length is 16 residues. V shed 1 base, J shed 4 bases, and the junction held 6 bases outside the gene matches. Germline assignment: CDR1 SQVTM and CDR2 ANQGSEA. CDR3 residues: CSVEGGSGRGYNEQFF. CDR3 in DNA: TGCAGCGTTGAAGGGGGTAGCGGGAGGGGGTACAATGAGCAGTTCTTC.

This clonotype appeared many times. V usage is TRBV6-5 and J usage is TRBJ2-1; 8 nucleotides line up with TRBD2. Germline values: CDR1 MNHEY, CDR2 SVGAGI. V lost 0 bases to trimming and J lost 10 bases; unmatched junction nucleotides: 2. The CDR3 runs to 13 residues. The CDR3 nucleotides read TGTGCCAGCAGTTACTCCGGGACTAGAGAGCAGTTCTTC. This codes for CASSYSGTREQFF.

This clonotype was found many times. This chain links TRBV6-5 with TRBJ1-2, with a possible D match to TRBD1 (5 bases). The CDR3 has 15 amino acids. From germline, CDR1 is MNHEY and CDR2 SVGAGI. The V end was cut by 4 bases, the J end by 2 bases, with 14 bases between. The CDR3 sequence: CASSLQEGVNYGYTF. Here the CDR3 DNA reads TGTGCCAGCAGTTTACAGGAGGGCGTCAACTATGGCTACACCTTC.

This clonotype was seen repeatedly, ten times or more. The gene calls are TRBV9 and TRBJ2-2, with TRBD2 matching over 12 bases. The CDR3 runs 22 residues. Germline V gene data show CDR1 as SGDLS and CDR2 as YYNGEE. V lost 1 base to trimming and J lost 4 bases; unmatched junction nucleotides: 20. CDR3 DNA: TGTGCCAGCAGCGTAAACCCCTCTAGCGGGAGGGCCCCCCGGGGTTCCACCGGGGAGCTGTTTTTT. Translation: CASSVNPSSGRAPRGSTGELFF.

This clonotype occurred many times. V gene TRBV24-1 combines with J gene TRBJ2-1; 9 bases map to TRBD2. V lost 8 bases, J lost 8 bases, and 6 bases stayed unmatched. CDR3 size: 13 residues. Germline CDR1 is KGHDR and CDR2 is SFDVKD. The CDR3 DNA follows: TGTGCCACCATTGGGATAGCGGGAGATGAGCAGTTCTTC. Protein sequence: CATIGIAGDEQFF.

Ten or more counts support this clonotype. The chain uses TRBV13 and TRBJ2-7, with no clear D. The V gene lost 1 base and the J gene lost 4 bases, with 8 bases spanning the gap. Germline CDR1 PRHDT, CDR2 FYEKMQ (reference sequence). The CDR3 contains 13 residues. In DNA form, the CDR3 reads TGTGCCAGCAGCTTAGAACTTGGGTACGAGCAGTACTTC. Its protein product is CASSLELGYEQYF.

This clonotype was detected only a few times. The chain has TRBV9 and TRBJ1-1; D not certain. The CDR3 totals 12 residues. The germline V and J ends were trimmed by 0 bases and 5 bases, with 5 bases remaining between them. Germline V gene sequence: CDR1 SGDLS, CDR2 YYNGEE. The CDR3 reads CASSVGTTEAFF. CDR3 DNA sequence: TGTGCCAGCAGCGTAGGGACGACTGAAGCTTTCTTT. Full variable domain (remainder filled in from reference TRBV9 and TRBJ1-1): DSGVTQTPKHLITATGQRVTLRCSPRSGDLSVYWYQQSLDQGLQFLIQYYNGEERAKGNILERFSAQQFPDLHSELNLSSLELGDSALYFCASSVGTTEAFFGQGTRLTVV.

This clonotype has ten or more counts. This chain links TRBV14 with TRBJ2-1; D gene uncertain. This CDR3 spans 15 amino acids. Trimming removed 2 bases from V and 4 bases from J, with 12 bases in between. Germline V lookup: CDR1 SGHDN, CDR2 FVKESK. The CDR3 spells CASSQSLEDYNEQFF. CDR3 DNA: TGTGCCAGCAGCCAAAGCCTAGAAGATTACAATGAGCAGTTCTTC.

As regards this clonotype: This clone may be a read error of a much larger clone one base away. This sequence joins TRBV6-2 or TRBV6-3 and TRBJ2-7; D possibly corresponds to TRBD2 (5 bases). Germline values: CDR1 MNHEY, CDR2 SVGEGT. The V end lost 6 bases, the J end lost 2 bases, and 11 bases lay between the germline ends. This CDR3 spans 13 amino acids. For the CDR3, the DNA is TGTGCCAGCAGGAATCCGGAGGCCTACGAGCAGTACTTC. Its protein is CASRNPEAYEQYF.

This clonotype has a count of ten or more. The chain combines TRBV7-9 with TRBJ2-1; no definite D call. CDR3 length equals 13 residues. Germline V gene data show CDR1 as SEHNR and CDR2 as FQNEAQ (reference sequence). The DNA of the CDR3 is TGTGCGGCCGAGGATTTTGGCTACAATGAGCAGTTCTTC. It yields the protein CAAEDFGYNEQFF.

In this sample, this clonotype turned up many times. The chain carries TRBV28 and TRBJ2-5, with 14 bases aligning to TRBD2. Germline CDR1 is MDHEN and CDR2 is SYDVKM. V gave up 6 bases and J gave up 5 bases; unmatched junction bases: 8. This CDR3 contains 16 residues. The CDR3 loop is CASSLTSGRARETQYF. The DNA for the CDR3 is TGTGCCAGCAGCCTGACTAGCGGGAGGGCTCGGGAGACCCAGTACTTC. Looking up the rest from reference TRBV28 and TRBJ2-5 gives the full variable domain: DVKVTQSSRYLVKRTGEKVFLECVQDMDHENMFWYRQDPGLGLRLIYFSYDVKMKEKGDIPEGYSVSREKKERFSLILESASTNQTSMYLCASSLTSGRARETQYFGPGTRLLVL.

This clonotype was counted at least ten times. The chain links TRBV20-1 to TRBJ2-4; TRBD1 aligns across 8 bases. This CDR3 region has 15 residues. V lost 2 bases, J lost 3 bases, and 6 bases stayed unmatched. The V gene's germline CDR1 is DFQATT and CDR2 SNEGSKA (reference sequence). CDR3 region: CSARRAGGNKNIQYF. DNA of the CDR3: TGCAGTGCTAGAAGGGCAGGGGGCAACAAAAACATTCAGTACTTC.

At least ten counts were recorded for this clonotype. CDR3 coding DNA: TGTGCCAGCAGCTCACGCGGGACTAGCGGGAAGATGAACGGGGAGCTGTTTTTT. Protein product: CASSSRGTSGKMNGELFF. The rearrangement links TRBV3-1 to TRBJ2-2, with TRBD2 identical over 13 bases. Germline V gene sequence: CDR1 LGHDT, CDR2 YNNKEL (reference sequence). V lost 5 bases to trimming and J lost 7 bases; unmatched junction nucleotides: 13. The CDR3 covers 18 residues.

This clonotype showed up many times. The chain employs TRBV19 and TRBJ2-1; the match to TRBD2 covers 8 bases. CDR1 is LNHDA, CDR2 SQIVND, per germline (reference sequence). Germline trimming cut 5 bases from V and 5 bases from J; bases unmatched to any gene: 11. The CDR3 covers 16 residues. The DNA for the CDR3 is TGTGCCAGTAGTGTTAGAGCGGGAGTATACGACAATGAGCAGTTCTTC. This gives the protein CASSVRAGVYDNEQFF. The variable domain in full, completed from reference TRBV19 and TRBJ2-1, reads DGGITQSPKYLFRKEGQNVTLSCEQNLNHDAMYWYRQDPGQGLRLIYYSQIVNDFQKGDIAEGYSVSREKKESFPLTVTSAQKNPTAFYLCASSVRAGVYDNEQFFGPGTRLTVL.

This clonotype was recorded at least ten times. This chain joins TRBV9 and TRBJ2-1; D remains ambiguous. The CDR3 loop spans 12 amino acids. The V and J ends lost 4 bases and 9 bases respectively, with 11 bases between them. CDR1 is SGDLS and CDR2 is YYNGEE in the germline V gene. The CDR3 DNA sequence: TGTGCCAGCAGCCCCCGGTCGGGTGAGCAGTTCTTC. Translated: CASSPRSGEQFF.

This clonotype turned up a few times. The chain recombines TRBV19 with TRBJ1-1, with D possibly matching TRBD1 (6 bases). Germline lookup yields CDR1 LNHDA and CDR2 SQIVND (reference sequence). V lost 5 bases and J 7 bases, leaving 11 bases between the germline ends. The CDR3 has 12 amino acids. The DNA of the CDR3 is TGTGCCAGTAGTTTACAGGGATTTGAAGCTTTCTTT. Its protein product is CASSLQGFEAFF. Using reference TRBV19 and TRBJ1-1 for the parts outside the CDR3, the full variable domain is DGGITQSPKYLFRKEGQNVTLSCEQNLNHDAMYWYRQDPGQGLRLIYYSQIVNDFQKGDIAEGYSVSREKKESFPLTVTSAQKNPTAFYLCASSLQGFEAFFGQGTRLTVV.

In its sample, this clonotype was seen many times. The V gene is TRBV7-9, the J gene TRBJ2-2; TRBD1 matches at 8 bases. The CDR3 is 16 residues long. Trimming cost V 4 bases and J 6 bases; bases outside gene matches: 10. CDR1 and CDR2 (germline): SEHNR, FQNEAQ (reference sequence). The CDR3 spells CASSSPPGQASGELFF. Here the CDR3 DNA reads TGTGCCAGCAGCTCGCCCCCGGGACAGGCCTCCGGGGAGCTGTTTTTT.

This clonotype occurred many times. The chain couples TRBV7-9 to TRBJ2-2, with TRBD2 as a possible D gene (5 bases). Germline CDR1 is SEHNR and CDR2 is FQNEAQ (reference sequence). There are 17 residues in the CDR3. The ends were cut back, 3 bases at V and 5 bases at J, with 19 bases in the middle. CDR3 bases: TGTGCCAGCAGCTTCCTAGGGAGAAGCAGAATTACCGGGGAGCTGTTTTTT. Translation: CASSFLGRSRITGELFF.

This clonotype was seen many times. The CDR3 is CSARGAYGYTF. The CDR3 DNA follows: TGCAGTGCTAGGGGGGCATATGGCTACACCTTC. V usage is TRBV20-1 and J usage is TRBJ1-2, with TRBD1 as a possible D gene (6 bases). CDR1 is DFQATT, CDR2 SNEGSKA, per germline (reference sequence). CDR3 length equals 11 residues. The germline V and J ends were trimmed by 3 bases and 5 bases, with 7 bases remaining between them.

A few counts support this clonotype. The genes are TRBV18 and TRBJ2-7; 8 positions match TRBD2. The CDR3 sequence is 15 residues long. Unmatched junction bases numbered 6, after V lost 2 bases and J lost 3 bases. The germline CDR1 and CDR2 sequences are KGHSH and LQKENI. The CDR3 nucleotides read TGTGCCAGCTCACCAACAAGCGGGAGTTTCTACGAGCAGTACTTC. Protein product: CASSPTSGSFYEQYF.

This clonotype was found many times. The chain couples TRBV29-1 to TRBJ2-1, with D perhaps being TRBD1 or TRBD2 (5 bases each). The germline V and J ends were trimmed by 4 bases and 4 bases, with 14 bases remaining between them. CDR1 is SQVTM, CDR2 ANQGSEA, per germline. CDR3 size: 14 residues. DNA of the CDR3: TGCAGCGTTGGAATTCCCGAGGGGTACAATGAGCAGTTCTTC. Translation: CSVGIPEGYNEQFF.

This clonotype came up many times. The gene calls are TRBV9 and TRBJ2-7, with D perhaps TRBD2 (6 bases). From germline, CDR1 is SGDLS and CDR2 YYNGEE. The germline V and J ends were trimmed by 4 bases and 0 bases, with 23 bases remaining between them. The CDR3 extends over 18 amino acids. In DNA, the CDR3 is TGTGCCAGCAGCCCAAATGAGAGGGGACGGGGGATCTCCTACGAGCAGTACTTC. Translated: CASSPNERGRGISYEQYF.

This clonotype was seen repeatedly, ten times or more. The chain has TRBV15 and TRBJ1-2; D possibly corresponds to TRBD1 (6 bases). V was shortened by 0 bases and J by 7 bases, with 15 bases between the two germline ends. Per the germline V gene, CDR1 is LNHNV and CDR2 is YYDKDF (reference sequence). The CDR3 runs to 15 residues. CDR3 loop: CATSRDVGGAAGYTF. The CDR3 nucleotides are TGTGCCACCAGCAGAGATGTAGGGGGGGCCGCTGGCTACACCTTC.

There are many counts of this clonotype. The chain joins TRBV7-2 to TRBJ2-7; a possible D gene is TRBD1 (7 bases). This CDR3 spans 17 amino acids. Trimming stripped 2 bases from V and 4 bases from J, with 21 bases between. The germline gives CDR1 SGHTA, CDR2 FQGNSA. DNA for the CDR3: TGTGCCAGCAGCTTAAGTGTCGGGCCAGGGGGGCCTTACGAGCAGTACTTC. This encodes CASSLSVGPGGPYEQYF. Supplemented by reference TRBV7-2 and TRBJ2-7, the full variable domain reads GAGVSQSPSNKVTEKGKDVELRCDPISGHTALYWYRQSLGQGLEFLIYFQGNSAPDKSGLPSDRFSAERTGGSVSTLTIQRTQQEDSAVYLCASSLSVGPGGPYEQYFGPGTRLTVT.

Ten or more counts support this clonotype. The CDR3 DNA sequence: TGTGCCATCAGTGACCCCCCTAGGCACAACACCGGGGAGCTGTTTTTT. Translated, it gives CAISDPPRHNTGELFF. The chain combines TRBV10-3 with TRBJ2-2; D not certain. Germline CDR1 reads ENHRY; CDR2 reads SYGVKD. V shed 3 bases and J shed 2 bases, with 13 bases lying between them. The CDR3 is 16 residues long.